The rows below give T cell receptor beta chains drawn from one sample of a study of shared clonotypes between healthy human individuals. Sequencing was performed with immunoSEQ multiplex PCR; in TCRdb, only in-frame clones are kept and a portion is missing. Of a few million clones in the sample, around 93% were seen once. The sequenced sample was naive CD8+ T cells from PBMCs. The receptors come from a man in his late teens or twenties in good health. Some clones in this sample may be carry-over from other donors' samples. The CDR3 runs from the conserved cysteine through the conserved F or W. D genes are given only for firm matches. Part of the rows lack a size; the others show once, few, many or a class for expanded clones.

CDR3aa: CASSSPPTGAVYGYTF; CDR3nt: TGTGCCAGCAGCTCACCCCCGACAGGGGCCGTCTATGGCTACACCTTC; j_gene: TRBJ1-2; v_gene: TRBV7-9; abundance: .; d_gene: TRBD1
CDR3aa: CASSFIQGEATGNEQFF; CDR3nt: TGTGCCAGCAGTTTTATACAGGGGGAAGCTACGGGCAATGAGCAGTTCTTC; j_gene: TRBJ2-1; v_gene: TRBV27; abundance: .; d_gene: TRBD1
CDR3aa: CASSLAKTGNQPQHF; CDR3nt: TGTGCCAGCAGCTTAGCGAAGACAGGCAATCAGCCCCAGCATTTT; j_gene: TRBJ1-5; v_gene: TRBV7-8; abundance: .; d_gene: .
CDR3aa: CSVEQGNYGYTF; CDR3nt: TGCAGCGTTGAACAGGGAAACTATGGCTACACCTTC; j_gene: TRBJ1-2; v_gene: TRBV29-1; abundance: .; d_gene: .
CDR3aa: CASSLAGGPRYEQYF; CDR3nt: TGTGCCAGCAGCTTAGCGGGAGGACCGCGCTACGAGCAGTACTTC; j_gene: TRBJ2-7; v_gene: TRBV7-9; abundance: .; d_gene: .
CDR3aa: CASSSGTGRTYEQYF; CDR3nt: TGTGCCAGCAGCTCCGGGACAGGGAGGACCTACGAGCAGTACTTC; j_gene: TRBJ2-7; v_gene: TRBV5-6; abundance: .; d_gene: TRBD1
CDR3aa: CSVEEDSPGEQYF; CDR3nt: TGCAGCGTTGAAGAAGACAGCCCGGGGGAGCAGTACTTC; j_gene: TRBJ2-7; v_gene: TRBV29-1; abundance: .; d_gene: .
CDR3aa: CASSPRLERNTGELFF; CDR3nt: TGCGCCAGCAGCCCAAGACTAGAACGAAACACCGGGGAGCTGTTTTTT; j_gene: TRBJ2-2; v_gene: TRBV4-3; abundance: .; d_gene: .
CDR3aa: CASSEARSGQPQHF; CDR3nt: TGTGCCAGCAGTGAAGCGCGATCGGGTCAGCCCCAGCATTTT; j_gene: TRBJ1-5; v_gene: TRBV6-1; abundance: once; d_gene: .
CDR3aa: CASSSGYEQYF; CDR3nt: TGTGCCAGCAGTTCGGGCTACGAGCAGTACTTC; j_gene: TRBJ2-7; v_gene: TRBV27; abundance: .; d_gene: .
CDR3aa: CASSLVAGDNEQFF; CDR3nt: TGTGCCAGCAGCTTGGTAGCGGGAGACAATGAGCAGTTCTTC; j_gene: TRBJ2-1; v_gene: TRBV7-9; abundance: .; d_gene: TRBD2
CDR3aa: CASSQSHQPPGEAFF; CDR3nt: TGTGCCAGCAGCCAAAGCCATCAGCCCCCGGGTGAAGCTTTCTTT; j_gene: TRBJ1-1; v_gene: TRBV7-9; abundance: once; d_gene: .
CDR3aa: CASRGLRSYEQYF; CDR3nt: TGTGCCAGCAGAGGGCTTCGAAGCTACGAGCAGTACTTC; j_gene: TRBJ2-7; v_gene: TRBV11-2; abundance: .; d_gene: .
CDR3aa: CASSLLQGLAGELFF; CDR3nt: TGTGCCAGCAGTTTACTACAGGGGTTGGCCGGGGAGCTGTTTTTT; j_gene: TRBJ2-2; v_gene: TRBV27; abundance: .; d_gene: TRBD1
CDR3aa: CASSGEQETQYF; CDR3nt: TGTGCCAGCTCGGGAGAGCAAGAGACCCAGTACTTC; j_gene: TRBJ2-5; v_gene: TRBV9; abundance: .; d_gene: .
CDR3aa: CASSLSWRDSYEQYF; CDR3nt: TGTGCCAGCAGTTTATCATGGCGGGACTCCTACGAGCAGTACTTC; j_gene: TRBJ2-7; v_gene: TRBV27; abundance: .; d_gene: .